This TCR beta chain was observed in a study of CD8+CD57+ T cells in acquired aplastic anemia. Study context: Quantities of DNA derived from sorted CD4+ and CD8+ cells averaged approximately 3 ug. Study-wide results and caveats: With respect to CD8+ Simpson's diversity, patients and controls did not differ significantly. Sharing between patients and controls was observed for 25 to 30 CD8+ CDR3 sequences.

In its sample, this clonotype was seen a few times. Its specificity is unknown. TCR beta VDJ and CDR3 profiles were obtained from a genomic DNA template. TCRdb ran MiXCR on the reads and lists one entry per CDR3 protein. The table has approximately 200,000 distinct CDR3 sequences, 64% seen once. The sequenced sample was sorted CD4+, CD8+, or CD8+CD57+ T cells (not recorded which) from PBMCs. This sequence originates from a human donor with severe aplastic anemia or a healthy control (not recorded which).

The CDR3 nucleotides read TGTGCCACCAGTAAGACGGGAGGCGAAGAGACCCAGTACTTC. Translated, it gives CATSKTGGEETQYF. The V gene is TRBV24-1, the J gene TRBJ2-5, with 7 bases aligning to TRBD2. V lost 6 bases to trimming and J lost 3 bases; unmatched junction nucleotides: 6. The CDR3 totals 14 residues. Germline V CDR1 and CDR2: KGHDR, SFDVKD.